A single sample is the source of the 13 T cell receptor beta chains below, sequenced in a study of blood T cells in healthy people across ages. Then a second PCR, running about 6 to 11 cycles, was carried out with a sample-barcoded 5' primer and a J-beta primer mix. TCRdb re-called the 5' RACE reads with MiXCR, one entry per CDR3 protein. The data contain 800,000 to 1,000,000 distinct CDR3 sequences, around 46% of them singletons. Sequenced material: blood. These receptors all come from a young man in good health.

This sequence joins TRBV6-5 and TRBJ1-4; TRBD1 is a possible D gene (5 bases). Trimming took 2 bases from V and 8 from J, leaving 9 bases between them. CDR3 size: 13 residues. Per the germline V gene, CDR1 is MNHEY and CDR2 is SVGAGI. CDR3 residues: CASSYGTVEKLFF. The CDR3 nucleotides read TGTGCCAGCAGTTACGGGACTGTAGAAAAACTGTTTTTT.

CDR3 amino acids: CASSETRGPLYNEQFF. The CDR3 region has the DNA TGTGCCAGCAGTGAAACAAGGGGACCTCTCTACAATGAGCAGTTCTTC. The genes are TRBV2 and TRBJ2-1, with D perhaps given as TRBD1 or TRBD2 (5 bases each). The germline V and J ends were trimmed by 2 bases and 3 bases, with 14 bases remaining between them. The CDR3 length is 16 residues. Per the germline V gene, CDR1 is SNHLY and CDR2 is FYNNEI.

This clonotype came up once. This rearrangement joins TRBV28 to TRBJ2-7, with D perhaps given as TRBD1 or TRBD2 (5 bases each). Germline V CDR1 and CDR2: MDHEN, SYDVKM. V shed 5 bases and J shed 0 bases, with 17 bases lying between them. This CDR3 region has 16 residues. The CDR3 coding sequence is TGTGCCAGCAGTCCAAGAAGGACGGGGCGCTCCTACGAGCAGTACTTC. Translation: CASSPRRTGRSYEQYF.

The J gene is TRBJ1-2, the V gene TRBV12-3 or TRBV12-4, with 7 nucleotides matching TRBD1. Trimming removed 3 bases from V and 8 bases from J; junction bases left unmatched: 6. CDR3 length equals 13 residues. CDR3 residues: CASSFGDSQGYTF. The DNA for the CDR3 is TGTGCCAGCAGTTTCGGGGACAGCCAAGGCTACACCTTC.

V gene TRBV5-1 combines with J gene TRBJ1-2, with TRBD1 matching 10 bases. CDR1 and CDR2 from the germline V gene are SGHRS and YFSETQ. V lost 6 bases, J lost 8 bases, and 7 bases stayed unmatched. The length of the CDR3 is 13 residues. As DNA, the CDR3 is TGCGCCAGCAACGATGGACAGGGGGGCGGCTACACCTTC. Protein product: CASNDGQGGGYTF.

This rearrangement joins TRBV20-1 to TRBJ2-3, with TRBD1 matching over 11 bases. Germline V gene data show CDR1 as DFQATT and CDR2 as SNEGSKA (reference sequence). The V gene end was trimmed by 6 bases and the J gene end by 0 bases; junction bases not matched to a gene: 11. The CDR3 length is 17 residues. The DNA for the CDR3 is TGCAGTGCAATGGACAGGGGGCGCTTTTTGAGCACAGATACGCAGTATTTT. Residues: CSAMDRGRFLSTDTQYF.

CDR3 in amino acids: CASSEDRQGYDGYTF. CDR3 DNA sequence: TGTGCCAGCAGTGAAGACCGACAGGGGTACGATGGCTACACCTTC. V is TRBV25-1 and J is TRBJ1-2; TRBD1 agrees at 8 bases. Trimming took 2 bases from V and 6 from J; bases not matched to a gene: 8. This CDR3 contains 15 residues. Germline CDR1 reads MGHDK; CDR2 reads SYGVNS.

This chain joins TRBV12-3 or TRBV12-4 and TRBJ1-6, with 7 bases aligning to TRBD1. This CDR3 contains 13 residues. With 3 bases clipped from V and 8 bases from J, the junction kept 1 base outside the gene matches. CDR3 sequence: CASSLQGDSPLHF. For the CDR3, the DNA is TGTGCCAGCAGTTTGCAGGGGGATTCACCCCTCCACTTT.

This clonotype was detected only once. This chain uses TRBV6-1 with TRBJ1-4; D gene unclear. The CDR3 totals 12 residues. Germline values: CDR1 MNHNS, CDR2 SASEGT. The germline V and J ends were trimmed by 6 bases and 6 bases, with 8 bases remaining between them. CDR3 sequence reads: CASSVSDEKLFF. The CDR3 bases are TGTGCCAGCAGCGTAAGTGATGAAAAACTGTTTTTT.

The chain couples TRBV20-1 to TRBJ2-7; D is perhaps TRBD2 (6 bases). The CDR3 covers 14 residues. CDR1 and CDR2 from the germline V gene are DFQATT and SNEGSKA (reference sequence). Trimming shortened V by 1 base and J by 4 bases, and 14 bases separated the two germline ends. CDR3 nucleotide sequence: TGCAGTGCTAGAGCGACGGAGGGGAAATACGAGCAGTACTTC. Its protein is CSARATEGKYEQYF.

This chain links TRBV2 with TRBJ2-1, with 15 bases aligning to TRBD2. The CDR3 runs 16 residues. Trimming took 6 bases from V and 5 from J; bases not matched to a gene: 5. CDR1 is SNHLY and CDR2 is FYNNEI in the germline V gene. DNA of the CDR3: TGTGCCAGCAGCCCGGGACTAGCGGGAGGTAACAATGAGCAGTTCTTC. Translating it yields CASSPGLAGGNNEQFF.

The gene calls are TRBV30 and TRBJ2-1; no reliable D call. From germline, CDR1 is GTSNPN and CDR2 SVGIG (reference sequence). V lost 4 bases and J lost 4, with 5 bases in between. The CDR3 has 11 amino acids. The CDR3 bases are TGTGCCTGGACAGCTTACAATGAGCAGTTCTTC. Residues: CAWTAYNEQFF.

The chain uses TRBV6-1 and TRBJ1-2; D call uncertain. V lost 10 bases and J lost 0, with 12 bases in between. Germline loops: CDR1 MNHNS, CDR2 SASEGT. This CDR3 is built from 13 residues. The CDR3 reads CAKLGPANYGYTF. CDR3 bases: TGTGCCAAACTCGGGCCTGCTAACTATGGCTACACCTTC.